This record concerns one T cell receptor beta chain sequence. Assay: immunoSEQ multiplex PCR; the TCRdb copy retains only in-frame clones and omits some. The table includes about 100,000 clones, approximately 92% detected once. Trimming left V 4 bases short and J 0 bases short, with 15 bases between. This CDR3 contains 16 residues. Germline V gives CDR1 LGHNA, CDR2 YNFKEQ. The entry originates in a study of T cell changes during pregnancy in multiple sclerosis. The chain couples TRBV4-2 to TRBJ2-5; D may be TRBD2 (5 bases). This receptor was taken from a female donor with multiple sclerosis, enrolled in a pregnancy study. The source material was peripheral blood, sampled after pregnancy. Here the CDR3 DNA reads TGTGCCAGCAGCCTAAGTGGAGGTCCCAACCAAGAGACCCAGTACTTC. Translated: CASSLSGGPNQETQYF.